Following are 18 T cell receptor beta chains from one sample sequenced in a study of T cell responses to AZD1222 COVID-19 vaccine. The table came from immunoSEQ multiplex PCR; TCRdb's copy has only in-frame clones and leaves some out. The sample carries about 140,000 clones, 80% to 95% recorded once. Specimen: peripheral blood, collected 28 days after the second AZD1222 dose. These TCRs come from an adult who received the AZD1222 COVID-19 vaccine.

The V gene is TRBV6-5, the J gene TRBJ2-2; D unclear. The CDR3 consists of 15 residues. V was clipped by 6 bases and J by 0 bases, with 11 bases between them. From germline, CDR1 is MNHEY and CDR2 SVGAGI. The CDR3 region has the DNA TGTGCCAGCAGAAAGGTGGAAGCGAACACCGGGGAGCTGTTTTTT. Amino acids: CASRKVEANTGELFF.

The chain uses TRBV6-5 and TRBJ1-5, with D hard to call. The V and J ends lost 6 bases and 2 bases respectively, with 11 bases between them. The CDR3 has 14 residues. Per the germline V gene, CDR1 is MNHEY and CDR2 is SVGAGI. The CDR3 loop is CASRWTERNQPQHF. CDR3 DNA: TGTGCCAGCAGGTGGACCGAACGCAATCAGCCCCAGCATTTT.

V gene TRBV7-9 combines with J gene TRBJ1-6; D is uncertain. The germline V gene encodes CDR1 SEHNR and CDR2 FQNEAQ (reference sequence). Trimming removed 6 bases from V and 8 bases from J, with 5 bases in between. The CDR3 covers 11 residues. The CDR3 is CASSPDSPLHF. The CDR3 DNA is TGTGCCAGCAGTCCCGATTCACCCCTCCACTTT.

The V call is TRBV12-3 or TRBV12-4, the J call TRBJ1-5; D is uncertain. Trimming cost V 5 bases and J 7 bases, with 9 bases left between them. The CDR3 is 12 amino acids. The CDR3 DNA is TGTGCCAGCAGTGTCAGCGGGCAGCCCCAGCATTTT. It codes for CASSVSGQPQHF.

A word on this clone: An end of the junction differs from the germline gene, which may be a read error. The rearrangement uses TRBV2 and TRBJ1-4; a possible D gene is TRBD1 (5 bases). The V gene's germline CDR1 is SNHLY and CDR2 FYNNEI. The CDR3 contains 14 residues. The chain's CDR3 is CASTERGELKKLFF. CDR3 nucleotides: TGTGCCAGCACTGAAAGGGGAGAGCTAAAAAAACTGTTTTTT.

The CDR3 coding sequence is TGTGCCAGCTCACCTAGAGGGACAGGGAACACTGAAGCTTTCTTT. Protein: CASSPRGTGNTEAFF. This chain joins TRBV18 and TRBJ1-1; 8 bases match TRBD1. The CDR3 covers 15 residues. From germline, CDR1 is KGHSH and CDR2 LQKENI. Trimming at V came to 3 bases and at J to 1 base, leaving 4 bases not matched to a gene.

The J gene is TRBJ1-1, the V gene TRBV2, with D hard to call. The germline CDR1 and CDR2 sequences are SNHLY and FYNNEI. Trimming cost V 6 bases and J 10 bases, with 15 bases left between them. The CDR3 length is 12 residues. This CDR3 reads CASRRTWGVAFF. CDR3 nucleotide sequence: TGTGCCAGCAGAAGGACCTGGGGTGTAGCTTTCTTT.

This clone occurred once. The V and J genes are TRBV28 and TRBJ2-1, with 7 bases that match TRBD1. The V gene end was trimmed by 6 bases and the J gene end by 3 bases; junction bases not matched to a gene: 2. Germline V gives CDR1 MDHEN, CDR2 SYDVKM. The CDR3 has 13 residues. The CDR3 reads CASRWDSYNEQFF. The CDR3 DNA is TGTGCCAGCAGGTGGGACAGCTACAATGAGCAGTTCTTC.

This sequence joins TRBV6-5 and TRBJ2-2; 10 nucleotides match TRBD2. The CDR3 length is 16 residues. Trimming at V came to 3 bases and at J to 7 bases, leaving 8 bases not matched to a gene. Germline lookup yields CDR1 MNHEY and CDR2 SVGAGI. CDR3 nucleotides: TGTGCCAGCAGTTATGGACTAGCGGCGAGTCACGGGGAGCTGTTTTTT. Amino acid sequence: CASSYGLAASHGELFF.

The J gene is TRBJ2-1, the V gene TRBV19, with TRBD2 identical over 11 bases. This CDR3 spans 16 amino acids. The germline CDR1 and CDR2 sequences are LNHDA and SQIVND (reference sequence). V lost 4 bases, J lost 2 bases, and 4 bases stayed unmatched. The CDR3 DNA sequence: TGTGCCAGTAGTAAGAAGACTAGCGGGACCTACAATGAGCAGTTCTTC. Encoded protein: CASSKKTSGTYNEQFF.

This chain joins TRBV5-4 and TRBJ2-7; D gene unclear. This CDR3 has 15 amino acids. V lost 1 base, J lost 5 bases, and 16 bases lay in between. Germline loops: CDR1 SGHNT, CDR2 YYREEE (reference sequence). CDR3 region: CASSLSLKAPHEQYF. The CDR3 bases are TGTGCCAGCAGCTTGTCGCTAAAGGCCCCCCACGAGCAGTACTTC.

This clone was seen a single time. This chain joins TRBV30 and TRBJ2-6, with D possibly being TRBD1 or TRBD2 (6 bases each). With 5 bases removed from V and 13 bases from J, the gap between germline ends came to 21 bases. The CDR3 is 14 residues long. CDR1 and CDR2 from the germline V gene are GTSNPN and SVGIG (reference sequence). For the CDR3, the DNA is TGTGCCTGGTCGAGGAGGGGGGACTTCGGAGTCCTGACTTTC. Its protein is CAWSRRGDFGVLTF.

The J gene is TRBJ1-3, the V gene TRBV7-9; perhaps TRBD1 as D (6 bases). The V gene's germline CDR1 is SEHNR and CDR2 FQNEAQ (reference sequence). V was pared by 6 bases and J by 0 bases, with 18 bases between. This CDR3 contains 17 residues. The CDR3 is CASRAILGQSSGNTIYF. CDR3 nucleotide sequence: TGTGCCAGCAGGGCAATTCTAGGACAGAGCTCTGGAAACACCATATATTTT.

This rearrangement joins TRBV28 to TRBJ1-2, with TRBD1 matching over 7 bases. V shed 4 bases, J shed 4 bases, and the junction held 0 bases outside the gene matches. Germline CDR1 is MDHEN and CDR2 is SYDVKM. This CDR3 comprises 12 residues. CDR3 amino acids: CASSSGGYGYTF. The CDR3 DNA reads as TGTGCCAGCAGTTCAGGGGGCTATGGCTACACCTTC.

CDR3 sequence: CASSYWYGDTEAFF. The CDR3 coding sequence is TGTGCCAGCAGCTATTGGTACGGGGACACTGAAGCTTTCTTT. The chain carries TRBV5-6 and TRBJ1-1, with unresolved D. The germline V gene encodes CDR1 SGHDT and CDR2 YYEEEE. V shed 3 bases and J shed 3 bases, with 12 bases lying between them. The CDR3 is 14 amino acids.

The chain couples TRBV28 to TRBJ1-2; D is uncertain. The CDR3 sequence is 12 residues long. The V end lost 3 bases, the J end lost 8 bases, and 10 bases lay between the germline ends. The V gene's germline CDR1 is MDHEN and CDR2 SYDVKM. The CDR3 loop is CASSLRPQGYTF. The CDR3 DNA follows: TGTGCCAGCAGTTTGCGTCCGCAAGGCTACACCTTC.

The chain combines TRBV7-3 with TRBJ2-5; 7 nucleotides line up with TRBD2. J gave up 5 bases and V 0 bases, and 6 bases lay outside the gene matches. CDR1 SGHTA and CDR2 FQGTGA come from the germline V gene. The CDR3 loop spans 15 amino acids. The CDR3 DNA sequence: TGTGCCAGCAGCTTAACGGCCGGGGGGTTTGAGACCCAGTACTTC. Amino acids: CASSLTAGGFETQYF.

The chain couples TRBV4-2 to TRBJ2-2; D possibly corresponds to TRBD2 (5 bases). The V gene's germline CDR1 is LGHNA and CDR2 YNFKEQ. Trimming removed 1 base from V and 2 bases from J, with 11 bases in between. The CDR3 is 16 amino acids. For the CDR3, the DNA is TGTGCCAGCAGCCAAGTAGGAGGAAGAAACACCGGGGAGCTGTTTTTT. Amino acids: CASSQVGGRNTGELFF.